A single sample is the source of the 21 T cell receptor beta chains below, sequenced in a study of cytomegalovirus exposure and HLA in healthy donors. The PCR used 60 Vbeta and 13 Jbeta primers. Sequenced by immunoSEQ multiplex PCR; TCRdb stores in-frame clones only, minus some. The table lists 150,000 to 200,000 clones, approximately 77% of them singletons. The sample consisted of PBMCs. These receptors were obtained from a female donor in good health and CMV-seronegative.

The J gene is TRBJ2-5, the V gene TRBV6-5; D not resolved. The length of the CDR3 is 13 residues. V was shortened by 3 bases and J by 9 bases, with 14 bases between the two germline ends. Germline assignment: CDR1 MNHEY and CDR2 SVGAGI. Here the CDR3 DNA reads TGTGCCAGCAGTTATGGTCGAGGCAGCTCCCAGTACTTC. Residues: CASSYGRGSSQYF.

The chain has TRBV7-3 and TRBJ2-7; no clear D. Trimming left V 4 bases short and J 8 bases short, with 12 bases between. The V gene's germline CDR1 is SGHTA and CDR2 FQGTGA. This CDR3 is 12 amino acids long. CDR3 nucleotide sequence: TGTGCCAGCAGCTCCGCCCGTGGCCAGCAGTACTTC. Protein: CASSSARGQQYF. The full variable domain, with the rest looked up from reference TRBV7-3 and TRBJ2-7, is GAGVSQTPSNKVTEKGKYVELRCDPISGHTALYWYRQSLGQGPEFLIYFQGTGAADDSGLPNDRFFAVRPEGSVSTLKIQRTERGDSAVYLCASSSARGQQYFGPGTRLTVT.

The J gene is TRBJ1-4, the V gene TRBV19; TRBD1 aligns across 7 bases. J gave up 4 bases and V 5 bases, and 7 bases lay outside the gene matches. There are 15 residues in the CDR3. Germline V lookup: CDR1 LNHDA, CDR2 SQIVND (reference sequence). The DNA of the CDR3 is TGTGCCAGTAGTTCCCGGGACAGCCGTAATGAAAAACTGTTTTTT. As protein: CASSSRDSRNEKLFF.

The V gene is TRBV5-4, the J gene TRBJ2-1, with TRBD2 matching over 8 bases. The germline gives CDR1 SGHNT, CDR2 YYREEE (reference sequence). Unmatched junction bases numbered 8, after V lost 1 base and J lost 5 bases. The CDR3 extends over 16 amino acids. The CDR3 sequence is CASSLPGASGHNEQFF. The CDR3 DNA reads TGTGCCAGCAGCTTGCCAGGGGCTAGCGGGCACAATGAGCAGTTCTTC.

This clone was observed once. The V call is TRBV21-1, the J call TRBJ2-6; TRBD1 is taken as the D call from the table, unchecked against the DNA. TRBV21-1 is noted as a pseudogene. The length of the CDR3 is 18 residues. CDR3 sequence reads: CASSSSQGDSSGANVLTF. DNA for the CDR3: TGTGCCAGCAGCTCCTCTCAGGGTGATAGCTCTGGGGCCAACGTCCTGACTTTC.

A remark on this clone: At one boundary the junction diverges from the germline segment, which might be a read error. Other DNA sequences in this specimen translate into the identical CDR3. V and J are TRBV19 and TRBJ1-1; no firm D call. This CDR3 is 14 amino acids long. In germline, CDR1 is LNHDA, CDR2 SQIVND (reference sequence). CDR3 sequence reads: CASSQQNINTEAFF. The CDR3 DNA follows: TGTGCCAGTAGTCAACAGAATATTAACACTGAGGCTTTCTTT.

This chain joins TRBV2 and TRBJ1-2; 9 bases match TRBD1. With 8 bases clipped from V and 13 bases from J, the junction kept 17 bases outside the gene matches. The CDR3 has 14 amino acids. Germline assignment: CDR1 SNHLY and CDR2 FYNNEI. In DNA form, the CDR3 reads TGTGCCAGCCACGAGGTACCGGGACAGGGTTTTATCACCTTC. As protein: CASHEVPGQGFITF.

The gene calls are TRBV5-4 and TRBJ2-3; 8 nucleotides line up with TRBD2. Looked up from germline, CDR1 is SGHNT and CDR2 is YYREEE (reference sequence). J was trimmed by 6 bases and V by 5 bases; bases with no gene match: 17. This CDR3 contains 17 residues. CDR3 DNA: TGTGCCAGCAGTTTCGATCTAGCGGGCCAAGCCGGGGATACGCAGTATTTT. This gives the protein CASSFDLAGQAGDTQYF. The full variable domain, in which reference TRBV5-4 and TRBJ2-3 provide the parts outside the CDR3, is ETGVTQSPTHLIKTRGQQVTLRCSSQSGHNTVSWYQQALGQGPQFIFQYYREEENGRGNFPPRFSGLQFPNYSSELNVNALELDDSALYLCASSFDLAGQAGDTQYFGPGTRLTVL.

CDR3 protein: CASSLLAGPTYEQYF. CDR3 bases: TGTGCCAGTAGTCTTCTAGCGGGACCGACCTACGAGCAGTACTTC. The V and J genes are TRBV19 and TRBJ2-7, with TRBD2 matching over 9 bases. The CDR3 has 15 amino acids. Germline trimming cut 5 bases from V and 2 bases from J; bases unmatched to any gene: 7. The germline gives CDR1 LNHDA, CDR2 SQIVND (reference sequence).

The rearrangement links TRBV28 to TRBJ1-5; TRBD1 matches at 7 bases. Germline V gene sequence: CDR1 MDHEN, CDR2 SYDVKM. There are 14 residues in the CDR3. Germline trimming cut 6 bases from V and 3 bases from J; bases unmatched to any gene: 5. CDR3 in DNA: TGTGCCAGCAGCGCGACAGGGTACAATCAGCCCCAGCATTTT. Residues: CASSATGYNQPQHF.

V gene TRBV6-5 combines with J gene TRBJ1-2; the match to TRBD1 covers 8 bases. Germline V gives CDR1 MNHEY, CDR2 SVGAGI. J was trimmed by 7 bases and V by 6 bases; bases with no gene match: 7. The CDR3 runs 13 residues. The CDR3 reads CASRPTDRGGYTF. For the CDR3, the DNA is TGTGCCAGCAGACCGACCGACAGGGGTGGCTACACCTTC.

Only one count was recorded for this clone. CDR3 sequence reads: CASSYSYSYEQYF. Written as DNA, the CDR3 is TGTGCCAGCAGTTACTCGTACTCCTACGAGCAGTACTTC. The chain couples TRBV6-5 to TRBJ2-7; no clear D gene. The CDR3 is 13 residues long. Germline V lookup: CDR1 MNHEY, CDR2 SVGAGI. V was cut by 0 bases and J by 0 bases, with 3 bases left in between.

CDR3 residues: CAWSPLAGATDTQYF. CDR3 nucleotides: TGTGCCTGGAGTCCCCTAGCGGGGGCCACAGATACGCAGTATTTT. The gene calls are TRBV30 and TRBJ2-3, with TRBD2 matching 10 bases. CDR1 GTSNPN and CDR2 SVGIG come from the germline V gene (reference sequence). J lost 2 bases, V lost 2 bases, and 4 bases had no gene match. The CDR3 is made up of 15 amino acids.

CDR3 nucleotides: TGTGCCAGCAGCTCGCGGCCAGGGGGATCAAATTCACCCCTCCACTTT. Translated: CASSSRPGGSNSPLHF. J is TRBJ1-6 and V is TRBV7-2, with 7 bases matching TRBD1. CDR3 length equals 16 residues. V dropped 4 bases and J dropped 7; count of bases not matched to a gene: 10. Looked up from germline, CDR1 is SGHTA and CDR2 is FQGNSA. Variable domain in full (rest from reference TRBV7-2 and TRBJ1-6): GAGVSQSPSNKVTEKGKDVELRCDPISGHTALYWYRQSLGQGLEFLIYFQGNSAPDKSGLPSDRFSAERTGGSVSTLTIQRTQQEDSAVYLCASSSRPGGSNSPLHFGNGTRLTVT.

The chain carries TRBV4-2 and TRBJ2-7; D might be TRBD2 (5 bases). V lost 0 bases to trimming and J lost 4 bases, with 10 bases between them. The CDR3 length is 14 residues. Germline V lookup: CDR1 LGHNA, CDR2 YNFKEQ. CDR3 sequence (DNA): TGTGCCAGCAGCCAAGAGGTAGCGCGGTACGAGCAGTACTTC. Its protein is CASSQEVARYEQYF.

This clone appeared a few times. The gene calls are TRBV6-1 and TRBJ1-2; no clear D gene. Per germline, CDR1 MNHNS and CDR2 SASEGT. The CDR3 extends over 14 amino acids. V was trimmed by 1 base and J by 2 bases, leaving 8 bases between them. This CDR3 reads CASSEERRNYGYTF. CDR3 sequence (DNA): TGTGCCAGCAGTGAAGAGCGACGGAACTATGGCTACACCTTC.

The CDR3 region is CASNGRSYGYTF. CDR3 DNA: TGTGCCAGCAACGGCCGGAGCTATGGCTACACCTTC. This chain joins TRBV28 and TRBJ1-2; unclear D gene. Trimming shortened V by 7 bases and J by 4 bases, and 10 bases separated the two germline ends. The CDR3 totals 12 residues. Germline V gene data show CDR1 as MDHEN and CDR2 as SYDVKM.

This clone appeared a few times. The rearrangement joins TRBV19 to TRBJ1-1; D gene ambiguous. Germline assignment: CDR1 LNHDA and CDR2 SQIVND (reference sequence). Trimming removed 2 bases at V and 6 bases at J, with 13 bases between. This CDR3 is 14 amino acids long. The CDR3, as DNA: TGTGCCAGTAGTATACCCTCCGAGGTAGCTGAAGCTTTCTTT. Its translation is CASSIPSEVAEAFF.

V usage is TRBV28 and J usage is TRBJ1-1, with 9 bases identical to TRBD1. The V gene end was trimmed by 6 bases and the J gene end by 3 bases; junction bases not matched to a gene: 5. The CDR3 consists of 14 residues. CDR1 is MDHEN, CDR2 SYDVKM, per germline. The CDR3 loop reads CASSPGTGHTEAFF. As DNA, the CDR3 is TGTGCCAGCAGCCCAGGGACAGGGCACACTGAAGCTTTCTTT. Looking up the rest from reference TRBV28 and TRBJ1-1 gives the full variable domain: DVKVTQSSRYLVKRTGEKVFLECVQDMDHENMFWYRQDPGLGLRLIYFSYDVKMKEKGDIPEGYSVSREKKERFSLILESASTNQTSMYLCASSPGTGHTEAFFGQGTRLTVV.

The chain employs TRBV11-2 and TRBJ1-1, with a weak D call TRBD1 (6 bases). CDR1 is SGHAT, CDR2 FQNNGV, per germline. V lost 1 base and J lost 1, with 7 bases in between. The CDR3 is 14 amino acids. In nucleotides, the CDR3 is TGTGCCAGCAGCTTAGGAGGGGGGAACACTGAAGCTTTCTTT. Its protein product is CASSLGGGNTEAFF.

The chain is built from TRBV5-1 and TRBJ2-3; the match to TRBD2 covers 9 bases. From germline, CDR1 is SGHRS and CDR2 YFSETQ. Losses at the gene ends were 0 bases for V and 5 bases for J; bases not matched to a gene: 7. The CDR3 loop spans 16 amino acids. The CDR3 DNA follows: TGCGCCAGCAGCTTGGCCGGCGGGAGGGCTATAGATACGCAGTATTTT. It yields the protein CASSLAGGRAIDTQYF.